Following are 18 T cell receptor beta chains from one sample sequenced in a study of shared clonotypes between healthy human individuals. The assay was immunoSEQ multiplex PCR, and TCRdb's table has in-frame clones only and misses some. The sample holds about 2.3 million clones, approximately 90% seen once. The sample taken for sequencing was naive CD4+ T cells from PBMCs. The subset denotes: CD45RA+ positively selected. These receptors all come from a man younger than 35 in good health. Some clones in this sample may be carry-over from other donors' samples.

The V and J genes are TRBV11-2 and TRBJ2-6; either TRBD1 or TRBD2 may fit D (5 bases each). Germline V lookup: CDR1 SGHAT, CDR2 FQNNGV. The CDR3 extends over 17 amino acids. Between the trimmed V and J ends, which lost 1 base and 2 bases, there was a span of 12 bases. The DNA for the CDR3 is TGTGCCAGCAGCTTAGGTTCTTCGGGGCCTGGGGCCAACGTCCTGACTTTC. Its translation is CASSLGSSGPGANVLTF.

CDR3 bases: TGTGCCAGCAGTTTATCACTGGCTAATGAAAAACTGTTTTTT. The encoded protein is CASSLSLANEKLFF. The chain links TRBV28 to TRBJ1-4, with D unclear. The length of the CDR3 is 14 residues. V was cut by 1 base and J by 3 bases, with 6 bases left in between. Germline CDR1 and CDR2: MDHEN and SYDVKM.

A note on this clone: Other DNA sequences in the sample encode the same CDR3. The chain links TRBV10-1 to TRBJ2-1; D unresolved. This CDR3 contains 13 residues. V shed 0 bases and J shed 4 bases, with 4 bases lying between them. CDR1 is WNHNN, CDR2 SYGVQD, per germline (reference sequence). The DNA of the CDR3 is TGCGCCAGCAGTGAGTCGCTTTACAATGAGCAGTTCTTC. Residues: CASSESLYNEQFF.

V is TRBV28 and J is TRBJ1-4; TRBD1 matches at 7 bases. V dropped 6 bases and J dropped 7; count of bases not matched to a gene: 11. From germline, CDR1 is MDHEN and CDR2 SYDVKM. CDR3 size: 15 residues. The CDR3 reads CASRPPGQRFEKLFF. CDR3 bases: TGTGCCAGCAGGCCCCCGGGACAGAGATTTGAAAAACTGTTTTTT. The complete variable domain, with remaining parts taken from reference TRBV28 and TRBJ1-4, reads DVKVTQSSRYLVKRTGEKVFLECVQDMDHENMFWYRQDPGLGLRLIYFSYDVKMKEKGDIPEGYSVSREKKERFSLILESASTNQTSMYLCASRPPGQRFEKLFFGSGTQLSVL.

Notes on this clone: Within the sample, other DNA sequences also encode this same CDR3. CDR3 coding DNA: TGCGCCAGCAGCTTGGCCGGGACAGGGAATGAAAAACTGTTTTTT. Translating it yields CASSLAGTGNEKLFF. The rearrangement links TRBV5-1 to TRBJ1-4; 9 bases line up with TRBD1. The CDR3 spans 15 residues. With V trimmed by 0 bases and J by 5 bases, 2 bases remained unmatched. Looked up from germline, CDR1 is SGHRS and CDR2 is YFSETQ. The full variable domain, rest sourced from reference TRBV5-1 and TRBJ1-4, is KAGVTQTPRYLIKTRGQQVTLSCSPISGHRSVSWYQQTPGQGLQFLFEYFSETQRNKGNFPGRFSGRQFSNSRSEMNVSTLELGDSALYLCASSLAGTGNEKLFFGSGTQLSVL.

This clone has just one count. Other DNA variants within this sample encode the same CDR3. The V gene is TRBV7-2, the J gene TRBJ2-1; weak D call: TRBD2 (5 bases). The CDR3 length is 15 residues. The V gene lost 1 base and the J gene lost 0 bases, with 7 bases spanning the gap. From germline, CDR1 is SGHTA and CDR2 FQGNSA. The CDR3 spells CASSLVGVSYNEQFF. The CDR3 nucleotides read TGTGCCAGCAGCTTAGTCGGGGTCTCCTACAATGAGCAGTTCTTC.

This rearrangement joins TRBV9 to TRBJ1-5; D ambiguous. The germline V and J ends were trimmed by 0 bases and 2 bases, with 9 bases remaining between them. This CDR3 is built from 15 residues. Germline-derived CDR1 and CDR2 are SGDLS and YYNGEE. For the CDR3, the DNA is TGTGCCAGCAGCGTAGGGAGCGGGGGCAATCAGCCCCAGCATTTT. Its translation: CASSVGSGGNQPQHF.

The chain joins TRBV28 to TRBJ1-4, with TRBD1 matching 9 bases. J was trimmed by 7 bases and V by 5 bases; bases with no gene match: 11. Germline CDR1 and CDR2: MDHEN and SYDVKM. This CDR3 has 16 amino acids. The CDR3 is CASSKRNRGLGEKLFF. CDR3 nucleotides: TGTGCCAGCAGTAAACGAAACAGGGGGCTGGGTGAAAAACTGTTTTTT.

This chain links TRBV11-2 with TRBJ1-4, with TRBD1 matching 9 bases. Trimming took 2 bases from V and 8 from J; bases not matched to a gene: 6. The CDR3 loop spans 15 amino acids. Germline loops: CDR1 SGHAT, CDR2 FQNNGV. The CDR3: CASSLFGQGSEKLFF. In DNA, the CDR3 is TGTGCCAGCAGCTTATTCGGACAGGGGTCCGAAAAACTGTTTTTT.

The chain uses TRBV7-8 and TRBJ2-2; the D gene is possibly TRBD1 (6 bases). Germline lookup yields CDR1 SGHVS and CDR2 FQNEAQ. The CDR3 has 13 residues. V was pared by 5 bases and J by 5 bases, with 9 bases between. The CDR3 loop reads CASSQGWTGELFF. The DNA for the CDR3 is TGTGCCAGCAGCCAGGGGTGGACCGGGGAGCTGTTTTTT.

On this clone: Different DNA sequences within this sample yield the same CDR3. This sequence joins TRBV9 and TRBJ1-2; 11 nucleotides agree with TRBD1. This CDR3 comprises 14 residues. V gave up 3 bases and J gave up 4 bases; unmatched junction bases: 2. Per the germline V gene, CDR1 is SGDLS and CDR2 is YYNGEE. For the CDR3, the DNA is TGTGCCAGCAGCGCAGGGACAGGGGGCTATGGCTACACCTTC. It yields the protein CASSAGTGGYGYTF.

J is TRBJ2-7 and V is TRBV28; TRBD2 matches 7 bases. The V gene end was trimmed by 4 bases and the J gene end by 5 bases; junction bases not matched to a gene: 11. The CDR3 is made up of 15 amino acids. The germline V gene encodes CDR1 MDHEN and CDR2 SYDVKM. In nucleotides, the CDR3 is TGTGCCAGCAGTTCCGCTAGCGGAATCCCCCACGAGCAGTACTTC. Amino acid sequence: CASSSASGIPHEQYF.

J is TRBJ2-2 and V is TRBV15; D is possibly TRBD2 (6 bases). The CDR3 covers 14 residues. V lost 1 base and J lost 4, with 7 bases in between. The germline V gene has CDR1 LNHNV and CDR2 YYDKDF (reference sequence). CDR3 coding DNA: TGTGCCACCAGCAGAGGGGACTCCACCGGGGAGCTGTTTTTT. Translation: CATSRGDSTGELFF.

V gene TRBV12-2 combines with J gene TRBJ2-7; the table gives TRBD1 as D, unverified against the DNA. TRBV12-2 is a documented pseudogene. This CDR3 contains 15 residues. In nucleotides, the CDR3 is TGTGCAAGTCGCTGCCGTCCGGGACAACCCTACGAGCAGTACTTC. This encodes CASRCRPGQPYEQYF.

This chain connects TRBV11-3 to TRBJ2-7, with unresolved D. Germline assignment: CDR1 SGHNT and CDR2 YENEEA. The CDR3 covers 15 residues. Trimming left V 5 bases short and J 1 base short, with 15 bases between. The CDR3 bases are TGTGCCAGCAGCGGGCAGACCCAAGGGTCCTACGAGCAGTACTTC. It yields the protein CASSGQTQGSYEQYF.

The chain couples TRBV10-3 to TRBJ1-5; D is undetermined. This CDR3 is built from 14 residues. Trimming stripped 2 bases from V and 0 bases from J, with 5 bases between. Germline CDR1 and CDR2: ENHRY and SYGVKD. The CDR3 sequence is CAISESYSNQPQHF. CDR3 DNA sequence: TGTGCCATCAGTGAGAGTTATAGCAATCAGCCCCAGCATTTT.

This chain links TRBV28 with TRBJ1-5; 8 nucleotides align to TRBD1. From germline, CDR1 is MDHEN and CDR2 SYDVKM. Losses at the gene ends were 5 bases for V and 8 bases for J; bases not matched to a gene: 14. The CDR3 is 16 amino acids. CDR3 amino acids: CASSLGQGKVWEPQHF. CDR3 bases: TGTGCCAGCAGTCTAGGACAGGGAAAGGTCTGGGAGCCCCAGCATTTT.

This sequence joins TRBV2 and TRBJ1-5, with a possible D match to TRBD1 (6 bases). Germline lookup yields CDR1 SNHLY and CDR2 FYNNEI. The CDR3 spans 14 residues. V gave up 6 bases and J gave up 3 bases, with 12 bases separating them. CDR3 in DNA: TGTGCCAGCAGCTCACAGGGACCCAATCAGCCCCAGCATTTT. Residues: CASSSQGPNQPQHF.